This T cell receptor beta chain was captured in a study of cytomegalovirus exposure and HLA in healthy donors. Germline CDR1 reads KGHSH; CDR2 reads LQKENI. The CDR3 is made up of 13 amino acids. Trimming removed 4 bases at V and 2 bases at J, with 9 bases between. The study ran its PCR with 60 Vbeta and 13 Jbeta primers. Method: immunoSEQ multiplex PCR; TCRdb's copy keeps in-frame clones and lacks some. The sample lists 150,000 to 200,000 clones, 65% to 80% occurring once. V usage is TRBV18 and J usage is TRBJ2-7; no firm D call. This TCR was sampled from a woman in her forties in good health and CMV-seronegative. The sequenced sample was PBMCs. The CDR3 DNA reads TGTGCCAGCTCACGTGACACCACCTACGAGCAGTACTTC. This gives the protein CASSRDTTYEQYF.